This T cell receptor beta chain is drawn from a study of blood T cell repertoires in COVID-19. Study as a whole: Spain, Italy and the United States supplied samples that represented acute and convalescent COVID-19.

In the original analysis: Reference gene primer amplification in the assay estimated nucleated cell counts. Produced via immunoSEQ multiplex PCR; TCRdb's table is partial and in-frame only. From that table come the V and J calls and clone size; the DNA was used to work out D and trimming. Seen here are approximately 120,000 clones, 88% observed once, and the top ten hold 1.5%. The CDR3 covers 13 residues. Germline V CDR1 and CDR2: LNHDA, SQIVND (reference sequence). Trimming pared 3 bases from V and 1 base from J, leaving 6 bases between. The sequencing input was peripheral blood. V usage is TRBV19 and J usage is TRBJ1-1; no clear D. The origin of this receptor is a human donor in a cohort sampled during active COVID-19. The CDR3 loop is CASSMWRNTEAFF. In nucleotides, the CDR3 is TGTGCCAGTAGTATGTGGAGGAACACTGAAGCTTTCTTT.